The rows below give T cell receptor beta chains drawn from one sample of a study of beta chain features in type 1 diabetes. Profiling relied on immunoSEQ multiplex PCR, and the TCRdb table lists in-frame clones only, not all of them. Among approximately 400,000 clones listed, approximately 15% were seen once. Sequencing used naive CD4+ T cells from blood. All receptors come from a woman under 30 in good health. Both conserved end residues are part of each CDR3. The D gene is left open where the match is weak. Size tells how often a clone was seen (once, few, many) or the class of an expanded clone, and some rows leave it out.

j_gene	d_gene	v_gene	abundance	CDR3aa	CDR3nt
TRBJ1-1	-	TRBV29-1	few	CSALALDTEAFF	TGCAGCGCCCTGGCCTTGGACACTGAAGCTTTCTTT
TRBJ2-1	-	TRBV7-2	-	CASIRSRGSYNEQFF	TGTGCCAGCATCCGCTCCCGAGGGTCCTACAATGAGCAGTTCTTC
TRBJ2-1	-	TRBV28	few	CASSLSQRYNEQFF	TGTGCCAGCAGTTTGAGCCAGCGCTACAATGAGCAGTTCTTC
TRBJ2-3	-	TRBV19	few	CATSLGGDTDTQYF	TGTGCCACATCCTTGGGGGGAGACACAGATACGCAGTATTTT
TRBJ2-7	TRBD1	TRBV27	-	CASSFGTGVDEQYF	TGTGCCAGCAGTTTTGGGACAGGGGTGGACGAGCAGTACTTC
TRBJ2-7	-	TRBV28	few	CASSRPPDKYEQYF	TGTGCCAGCAGTCGCCCTCCTGACAAGTACGAGCAGTACTTC
TRBJ2-5	-	TRBV30	few	CAWSLGRAGETQYF	TGTGCCTGGAGTTTGGGCAGGGCTGGAGAGACCCAGTACTTC
TRBJ2-7	-	TRBV5-4	few	CASSKATSSFYEQYF	TGTGCCAGCAGTAAAGCAACCTCTTCGTTCTACGAGCAGTACTTC
TRBJ2-4	TRBD2	TRBV13	-	CASSHGIAGAKNIQYF	TGTGCCAGCAGCCACGGTATAGCGGGGGCCAAAAACATTCAGTACTTC
TRBJ2-7	-	TRBV29-1	few	CSAARETYEQYF	TGCAGCGCAGCCCGGGAAACCTACGAGCAGTACTTC
TRBJ1-1	-	TRBV18	-	CASSPPTVLMNTEAFF	TGTGCCAGCTCACCACCGACAGTCCTCATGAACACTGAAGCTTTCTTT
TRBJ1-1	TRBD1	TRBV7-9	-	CASSFGRDRGAFF	TGTGCCAGCAGCTTTGGCCGGGACAGGGGAGCTTTCTTT
TRBJ2-1	-	TRBV29-1	few	CSHMRVYEQFF	TGCAGCCATATGCGGGTCTATGAGCAGTTCTTC
TRBJ2-1	-	TRBV7-8	-	CASSTRWSYNEQFF	TGTGCCAGCAGCACCCGGTGGAGTTACAATGAGCAGTTCTTC
TRBJ2-7	TRBD2	TRBV28	-	CASRTSGGDYEQYF	TGTGCCAGCAGGACTAGCGGGGGGGACTACGAGCAGTACTTC
TRBJ1-5	TRBD1	TRBV30	few	CAWSGTGDQPQHF	TGTGCCTGGAGTGGGACAGGGGATCAGCCCCAGCATTTT
TRBJ2-7	TRBD1	TRBV29-1	few	CSVEDMGQNYEQYF	TGCAGCGTTGAAGACATGGGACAGAACTACGAGCAGTACTTC